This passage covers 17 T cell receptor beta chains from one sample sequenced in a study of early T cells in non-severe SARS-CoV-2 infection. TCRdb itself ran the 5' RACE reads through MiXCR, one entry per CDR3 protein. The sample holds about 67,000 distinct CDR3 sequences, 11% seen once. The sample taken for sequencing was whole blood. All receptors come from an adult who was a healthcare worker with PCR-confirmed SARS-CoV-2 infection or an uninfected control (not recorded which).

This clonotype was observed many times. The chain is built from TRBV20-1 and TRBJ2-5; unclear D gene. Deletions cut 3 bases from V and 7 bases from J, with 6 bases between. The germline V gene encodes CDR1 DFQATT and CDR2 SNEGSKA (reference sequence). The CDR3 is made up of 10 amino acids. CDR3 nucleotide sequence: TGCAGTGCTAGGTGGGGGACCCAGTACTTC. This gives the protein CSARWGTQYF.

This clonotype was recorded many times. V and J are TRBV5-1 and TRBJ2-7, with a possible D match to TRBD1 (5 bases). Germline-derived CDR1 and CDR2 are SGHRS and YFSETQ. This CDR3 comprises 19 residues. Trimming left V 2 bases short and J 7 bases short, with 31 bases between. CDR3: CASSFRSAGSEYIAGEQYF. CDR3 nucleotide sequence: TGCGCCAGCAGCTTTAGATCGGCAGGCTCGGAATATATCGCAGGGGAGCAGTACTTC.

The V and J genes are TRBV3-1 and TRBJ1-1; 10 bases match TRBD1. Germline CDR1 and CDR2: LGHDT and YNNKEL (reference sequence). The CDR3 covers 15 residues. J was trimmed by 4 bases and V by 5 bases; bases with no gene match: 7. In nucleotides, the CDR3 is TGTGCCAGCAGCAAGGGGACAGGGGAGCGCACTGAAGCTTTCTTT. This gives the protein CASSKGTGERTEAFF.

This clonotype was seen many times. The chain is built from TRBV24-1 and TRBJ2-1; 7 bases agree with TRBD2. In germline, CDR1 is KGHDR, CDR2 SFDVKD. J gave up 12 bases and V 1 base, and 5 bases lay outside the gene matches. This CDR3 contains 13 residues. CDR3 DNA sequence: TGTGCCACCAGTGATTTTGAGGGAGGGAGGCAGTTCTTC. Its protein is CATSDFEGGRQFF.

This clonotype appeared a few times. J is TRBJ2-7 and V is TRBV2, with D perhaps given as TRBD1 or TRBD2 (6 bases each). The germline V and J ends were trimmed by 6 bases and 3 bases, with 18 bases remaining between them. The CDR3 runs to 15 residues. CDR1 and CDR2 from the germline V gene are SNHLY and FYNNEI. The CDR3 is CASSIRGAASYEQYF. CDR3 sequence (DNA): TGTGCCAGCAGCATAAGGGGGGCGGCAAGCTACGAGCAGTACTTC.

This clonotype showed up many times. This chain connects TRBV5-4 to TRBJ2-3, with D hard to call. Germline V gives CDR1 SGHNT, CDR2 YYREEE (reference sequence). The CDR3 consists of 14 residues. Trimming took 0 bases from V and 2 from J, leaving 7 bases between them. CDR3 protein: CASSLGQDTDTQYF. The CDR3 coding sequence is TGTGCCAGCAGCTTGGGCCAGGACACAGATACGCAGTATTTT. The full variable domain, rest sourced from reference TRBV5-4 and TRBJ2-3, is ETGVTQSPTHLIKTRGQQVTLRCSSQSGHNTVSWYQQALGQGPQFIFQYYREEENGRGNFPPRFSGLQFPNYSSELNVNALELDDSALYLCASSLGQDTDTQYFGPGTRLTVL.

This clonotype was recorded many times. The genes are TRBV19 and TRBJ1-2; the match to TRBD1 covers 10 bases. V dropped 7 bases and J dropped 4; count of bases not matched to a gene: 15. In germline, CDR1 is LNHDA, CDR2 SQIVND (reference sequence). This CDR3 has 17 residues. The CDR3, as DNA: TGTGCCAGTACCCGCACCGACAGGGGGCCCCCCGGCTATGGCTACACCTTC. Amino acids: CASTRTDRGPPGYGYTF.

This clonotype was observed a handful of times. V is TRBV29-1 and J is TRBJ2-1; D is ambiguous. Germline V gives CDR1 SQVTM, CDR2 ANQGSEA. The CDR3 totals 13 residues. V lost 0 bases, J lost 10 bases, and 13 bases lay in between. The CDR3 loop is CSVEDPGLREQFF. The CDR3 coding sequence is TGCAGCGTTGAAGACCCTGGGTTGCGGGAGCAGTTCTTC.

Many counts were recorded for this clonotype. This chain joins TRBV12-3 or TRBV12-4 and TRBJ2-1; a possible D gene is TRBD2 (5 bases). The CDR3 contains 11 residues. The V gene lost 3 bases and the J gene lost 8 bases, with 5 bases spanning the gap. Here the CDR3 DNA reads TGTGCCAGCAGTTTCGGGGATGAGCAGTTCTTC. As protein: CASSFGDEQFF.

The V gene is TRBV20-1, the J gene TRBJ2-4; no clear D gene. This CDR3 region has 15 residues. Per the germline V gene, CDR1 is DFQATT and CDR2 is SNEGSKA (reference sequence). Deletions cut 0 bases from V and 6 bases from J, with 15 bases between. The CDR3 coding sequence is TGCAGTGCTAGAGATCAGGACCCCTTAGGAAACATTCAGTACTTC. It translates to CSARDQDPLGNIQYF.

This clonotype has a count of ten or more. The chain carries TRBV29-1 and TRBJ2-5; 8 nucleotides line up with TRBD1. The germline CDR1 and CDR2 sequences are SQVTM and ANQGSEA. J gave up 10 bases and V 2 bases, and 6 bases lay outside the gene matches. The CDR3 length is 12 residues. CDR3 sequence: CSVEWDRRDQYF. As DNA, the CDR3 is TGCAGCGTTGAATGGGACAGGCGCGACCAGTACTTC.

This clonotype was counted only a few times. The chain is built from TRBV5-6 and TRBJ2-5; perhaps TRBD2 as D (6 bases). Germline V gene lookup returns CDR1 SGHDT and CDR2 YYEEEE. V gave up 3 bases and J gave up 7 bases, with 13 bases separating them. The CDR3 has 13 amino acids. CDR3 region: CASSSGDSRTQYF. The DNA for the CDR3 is TGTGCCAGCAGCTCGGGAGACTCGAGGACCCAGTACTTC.

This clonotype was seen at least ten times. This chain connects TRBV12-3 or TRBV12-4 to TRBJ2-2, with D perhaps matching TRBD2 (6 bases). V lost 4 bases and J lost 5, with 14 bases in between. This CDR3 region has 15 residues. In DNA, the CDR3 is TGTGCCAGCAGTTCTAGCGCCCCGAGTACCGGGGAGCTGTTTTTT. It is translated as CASSSSAPSTGELFF.

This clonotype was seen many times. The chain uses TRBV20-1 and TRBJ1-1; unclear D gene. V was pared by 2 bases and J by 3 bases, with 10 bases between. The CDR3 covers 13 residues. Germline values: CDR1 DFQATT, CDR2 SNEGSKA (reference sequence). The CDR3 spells CSARPDTYTEAFF. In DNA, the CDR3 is TGCAGTGCTAGACCCGACACCTACACTGAAGCTTTCTTT.

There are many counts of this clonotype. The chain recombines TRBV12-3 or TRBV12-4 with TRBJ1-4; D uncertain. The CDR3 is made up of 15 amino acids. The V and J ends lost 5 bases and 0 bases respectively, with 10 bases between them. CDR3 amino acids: CASSPDGATNEKLFF. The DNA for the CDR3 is TGTGCCAGCAGTCCAGACGGCGCAACTAATGAAAAACTGTTTTTT.

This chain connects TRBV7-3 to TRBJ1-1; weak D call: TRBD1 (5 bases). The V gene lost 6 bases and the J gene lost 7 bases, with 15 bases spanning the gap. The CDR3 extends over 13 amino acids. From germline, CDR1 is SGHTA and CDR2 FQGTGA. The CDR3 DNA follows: TGTGCCAGCAGGCCCGACGGGGCAGGTGAAGCTTTCTTT. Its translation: CASRPDGAGEAFF.

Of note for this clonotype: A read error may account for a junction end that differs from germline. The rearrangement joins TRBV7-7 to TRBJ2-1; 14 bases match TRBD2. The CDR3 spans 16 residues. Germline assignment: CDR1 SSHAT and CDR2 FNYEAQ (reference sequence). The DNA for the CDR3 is TGTGCTAGCAGCTTAGCGGGGACTAGCGGGGGCGATGAGCAGTTCTTC. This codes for CASSLAGTSGGDEQFF.